The following is a T cell receptor beta chain sequence with its context. Its matching antigen is unknown. One junction end disagrees with the germline gene, perhaps due to a read error. Other DNA sequences in this sample translate to the same CDR3. PCR involved 60 Vbeta and 13 Jbeta primers. The method was immunoSEQ multiplex PCR; TCRdb's version includes in-frame clones alone and lacks a portion of them. The table includes about 130,000 clones, 80% to 90% detected once. The CDR3 is 15 amino acids. The V gene's germline CDR1 is GTSNPN and CDR2 SVGIG (reference sequence). The data are from a study of cytomegalovirus exposure and HLA in healthy donors. Study-wide results and limits: Rarity held for most TCR sequences, but there were some public TCRs that occurred in many donors.

What was sequenced was PBMCs. The rearrangement links TRBV30 to TRBJ2-5; 8 positions agree with TRBD2. The TCR was taken from a man between 45 and 60 years old in good health and CMV-seronegative. The CDR3 is CACSGCGGSQETQYF. In DNA, the CDR3 is TGCGCCTGTTCCGGCTGCGGGGGGTCACAAGAGACCCAGTACTTC.